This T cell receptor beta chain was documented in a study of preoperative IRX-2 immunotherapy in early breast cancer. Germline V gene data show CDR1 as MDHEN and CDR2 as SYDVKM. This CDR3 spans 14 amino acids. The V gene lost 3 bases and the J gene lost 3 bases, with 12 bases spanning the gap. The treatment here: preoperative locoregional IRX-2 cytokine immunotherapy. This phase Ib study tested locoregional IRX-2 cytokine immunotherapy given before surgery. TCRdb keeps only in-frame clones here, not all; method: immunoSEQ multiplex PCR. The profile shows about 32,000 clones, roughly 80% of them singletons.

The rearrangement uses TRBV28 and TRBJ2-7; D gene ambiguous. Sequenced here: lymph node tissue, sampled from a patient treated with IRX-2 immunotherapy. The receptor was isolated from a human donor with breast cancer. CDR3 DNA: TGTGCCAGCAGTTTTACGAGCAGAGGCTACGAGCAGTACTTC. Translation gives CASSFTSRGYEQYF. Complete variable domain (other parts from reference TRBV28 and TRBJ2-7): DVKVTQSSRYLVKRTGEKVFLECVQDMDHENMFWYRQDPGLGLRLIYFSYDVKMKEKGDIPEGYSVSREKKERFSLILESASTNQTSMYLCASSFTSRGYEQYFGPGTRLTVT.